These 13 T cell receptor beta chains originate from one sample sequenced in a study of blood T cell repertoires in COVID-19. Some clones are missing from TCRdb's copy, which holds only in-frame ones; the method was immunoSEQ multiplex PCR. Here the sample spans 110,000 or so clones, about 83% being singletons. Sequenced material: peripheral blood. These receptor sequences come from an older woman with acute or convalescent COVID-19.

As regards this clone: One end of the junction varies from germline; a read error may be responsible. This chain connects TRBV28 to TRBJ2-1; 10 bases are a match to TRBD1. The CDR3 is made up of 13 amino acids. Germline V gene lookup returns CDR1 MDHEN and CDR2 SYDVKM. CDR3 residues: CASSETGGLGLLF. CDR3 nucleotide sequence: TGTGCCAGCAGCGAGACAGGGGGCTTAGGTCTCCTCTTC.

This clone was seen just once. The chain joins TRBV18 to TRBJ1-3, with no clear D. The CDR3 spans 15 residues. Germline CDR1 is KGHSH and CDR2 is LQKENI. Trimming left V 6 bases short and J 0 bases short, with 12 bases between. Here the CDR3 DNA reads TGTGCCAGCTCGCCGACTTATAACTCTGGAAACACCATATATTTT. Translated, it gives CASSPTYNSGNTIYF.

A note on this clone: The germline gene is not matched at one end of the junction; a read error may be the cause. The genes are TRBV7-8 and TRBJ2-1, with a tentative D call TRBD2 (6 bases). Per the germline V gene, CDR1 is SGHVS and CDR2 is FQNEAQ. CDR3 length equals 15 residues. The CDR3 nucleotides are TGTGCCAGCAGCATAGCGGAGGGCTCCTACAATGAGCAGTTCTTC. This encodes CASSIAEGSYNEQFF.

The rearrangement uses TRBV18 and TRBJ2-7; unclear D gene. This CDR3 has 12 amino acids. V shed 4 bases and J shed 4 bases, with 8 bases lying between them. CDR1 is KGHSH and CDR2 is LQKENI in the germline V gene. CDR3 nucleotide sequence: TGTGCCAGCTCACTTGAAGCTTACGAGCAGTACTTC. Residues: CASSLEAYEQYF. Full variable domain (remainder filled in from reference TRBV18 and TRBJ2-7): NAGVMQNPRHLVRRRGQEARLRCSPMKGHSHVYWYRQLPEEGLKFMVYLQKENIIDESGMPKERFSAEFPKEGPSILRIQQVVRGDSAAYFCASSLEAYEQYFGPGTRLTVT.

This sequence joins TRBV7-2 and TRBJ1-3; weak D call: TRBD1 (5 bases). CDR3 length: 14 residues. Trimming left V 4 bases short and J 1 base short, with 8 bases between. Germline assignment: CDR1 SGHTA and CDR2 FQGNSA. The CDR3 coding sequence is TGTGCCAGCAGCTCGACAGTTTCTGGAAACACCATATATTTT. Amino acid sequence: CASSSTVSGNTIYF.

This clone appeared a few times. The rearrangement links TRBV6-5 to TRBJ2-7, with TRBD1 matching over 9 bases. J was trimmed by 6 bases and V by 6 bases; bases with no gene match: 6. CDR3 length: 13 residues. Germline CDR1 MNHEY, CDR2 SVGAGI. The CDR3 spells CASRLVTGGEQYF. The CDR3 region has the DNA TGTGCCAGCAGACTGGTGACAGGGGGCGAGCAGTACTTC.

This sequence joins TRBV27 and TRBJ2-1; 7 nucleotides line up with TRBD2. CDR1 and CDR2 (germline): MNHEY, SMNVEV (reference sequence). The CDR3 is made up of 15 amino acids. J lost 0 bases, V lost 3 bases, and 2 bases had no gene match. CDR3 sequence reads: CASSLGGSSYNEQFF. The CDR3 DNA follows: TGTGCCAGCAGTTTGGGCGGGAGCTCCTACAATGAGCAGTTCTTC.

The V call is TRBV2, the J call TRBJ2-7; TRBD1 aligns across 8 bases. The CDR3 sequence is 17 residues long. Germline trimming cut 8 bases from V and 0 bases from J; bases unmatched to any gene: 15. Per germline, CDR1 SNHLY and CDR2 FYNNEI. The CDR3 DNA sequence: TGTGCCAGCCTGGGCAAAACTCCGACAGGGGCCTCCTACGAGCAGTACTTC. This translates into CASLGKTPTGASYEQYF.

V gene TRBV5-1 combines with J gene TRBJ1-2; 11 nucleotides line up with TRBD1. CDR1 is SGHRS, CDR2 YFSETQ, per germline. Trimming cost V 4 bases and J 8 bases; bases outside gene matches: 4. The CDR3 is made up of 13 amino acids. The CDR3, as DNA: TGCGCCAGCAGCGGGGACAGGGGGTCCGGCTACACCTTC. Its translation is CASSGDRGSGYTF.

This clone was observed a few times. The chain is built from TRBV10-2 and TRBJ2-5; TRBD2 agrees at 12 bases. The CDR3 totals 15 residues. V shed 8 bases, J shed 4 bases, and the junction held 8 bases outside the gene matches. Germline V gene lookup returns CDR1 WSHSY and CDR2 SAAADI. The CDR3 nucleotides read TGCGCCAGCTTTTCCCGACTAGCGGGAGTAGAGACCCAGTACTTC. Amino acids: CASFSRLAGVETQYF.

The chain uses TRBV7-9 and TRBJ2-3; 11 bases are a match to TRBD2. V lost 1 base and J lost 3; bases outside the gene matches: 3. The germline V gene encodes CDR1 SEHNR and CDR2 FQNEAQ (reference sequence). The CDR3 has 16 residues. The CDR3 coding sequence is TGTGCCAGCAGCTTAGGGGCTAGCGGGGGGACAGATACGCAGTATTTT. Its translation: CASSLGASGGTDTQYF.

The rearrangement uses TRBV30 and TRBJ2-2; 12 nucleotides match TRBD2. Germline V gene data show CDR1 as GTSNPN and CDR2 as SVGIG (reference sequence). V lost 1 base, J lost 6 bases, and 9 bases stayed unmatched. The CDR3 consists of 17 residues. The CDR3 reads CAWSARKTSGRPGELFF. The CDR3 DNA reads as TGTGCCTGGAGTGCCCGAAAGACTAGCGGGAGACCCGGGGAGCTGTTTTTT. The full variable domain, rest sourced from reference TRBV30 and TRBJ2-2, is SQTIHQWPATLVQPVGSPLSLECTVEGTSNPNLYWYRQAAGRGLQLLFYSVGIGQISSEVPQNLSASRPQDRQFILSSKKLLLSDSGFYLCAWSARKTSGRPGELFFGEGSRLTVL.

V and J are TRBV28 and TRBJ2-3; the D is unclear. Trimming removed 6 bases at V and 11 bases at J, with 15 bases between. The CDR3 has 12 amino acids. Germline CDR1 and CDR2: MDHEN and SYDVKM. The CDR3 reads CASSFSLQGQYF. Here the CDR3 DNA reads TGTGCCAGCAGCTTTAGCCTCCAAGGGCAGTATTTT.